Listed below are T cell receptor beta chains from one sample, sequenced in a study of CD8+ T cells in alopecia areata. Data came from immunoSEQ multiplex PCR; TCRdb stores just in-frame clones and leaves some out. The profile shows some 170,000 clones, about 53% of them singletons. Specimen: CD8+ T cells sorted from blood, collected at week 24, from a patient treated with tofacitinib. These TCRs come from a human donor with alopecia areata. CDR3s include the opening cysteine and the closing phenylalanine or tryptophan. Each record gives: D gene, J gene, V gene, clone size, CDR3 length, CDR3 protein, CDR3 DNA. The D gene is left open where the match is weak. Clone sizes are given selectively: once, few, many, or a class where the clone is expanded.

>TRBD1|TRBJ1-2|TRBV19|few|14
CASSIRGQGLGYTF
TGTGCCAGTAGTATCCGCGGACAGGGTCTTGGCTACACCTTC
>NA|TRBJ1-4|TRBV4-3|NA|16
CASSQEAGSGNEKLFF
TGCGCCAGCAGCCAAGAAGCTGGGAGTGGTAATGAAAAACTGTTTTTT
>NA|TRBJ1-2|TRBV29-1|NA|13
CSVDRGIEDGYTF
TGCAGCGTTGACAGGGGAATCGAGGATGGCTACACCTTC
>NA|TRBJ1-1|TRBV7-4|NA|17
CASSLCPPWHMNTEAFF
TGTGCCAGCAGCTTATGCCCTCCATGGCACATGAACACTGAAGCTTTCTTT
>NA|TRBJ2-3|TRBV7-3|NA|14
CASSPDSGTDTQYF
TGTGCCAGCAGCCCTGACTCAGGCACAGATACGCAGTATTTT
>TRBD2|TRBJ2-6|TRBV2|few|18
CASSYSIGEGSGANVLTF
TGTGCCAGCAGTTACTCGATCGGGGAGGGCTCGGGGGCCAACGTCCTGACTTTC
>NA|TRBJ1-1|TRBV12-5|NA|16
CASGLVRGSPNTEAFF
TGTGCTAGTGGTTTGGTACGGGGCAGCCCGAACACTGAAGCTTTCTTT
>NA|TRBJ1-1|TRBV7-2|few|14
CASSFGQMNTEAFF
TGTGCCAGCAGCTTTGGACAAATGAACACTGAAGCTTTCTTT
>NA|TRBJ1-4|TRBV30|NA|15
CAWSTGWEVNEKLFF
TGTGCCTGGTCCACAGGGTGGGAGGTTAATGAAAAACTGTTTTTT
>TRBD2|TRBJ2-7|TRBV10-2|NA|13
CASSASGGYEQYF
TGCGCCAGCAGTGCTAGCGGTGGCTACGAGCAGTACTTC
>NA|TRBJ2-1|TRBV4-3|few|14
CASSQGEGWNEQFF
TGCGCCAGCAGCCAAGGAGAGGGTTGGAATGAGCAGTTCTTC
>NA|TRBJ2-3|TRBV7-9|NA|10
CASSGGTGDF
TGTGCCAGCAGTGGGGGGACCGGGGATTTT
>NA|TRBJ2-1|TRBV11-2|few|12
CASTSANNEQFF
TGTGCCAGCACCTCAGCCAACAATGAGCAGTTCTTC
>TRBD1|TRBJ1-1|TRBV30|NA|11
CAWSPTGDAFF
TGTGCCTGGAGTCCGACAGGGGATGCTTTCTTT
>NA|TRBJ1-6|TRBV7-3|NA|16
CASSLGGARKNSPLHF
TGTGCCAGCAGCTTAGGGGGGGCCCGGAAGAATTCACCCCTCCACTTT
>NA|TRBJ1-2|TRBV20-1|NA|11
CSARESYGYTF
TGCAGTGCTAGAGAAAGCTATGGCTACACCTTC
>NA|TRBJ2-4|TRBV5-4|NA|14
CASSQRAGGNIQYF
TGTGCCAGCAGCCAGCGGGCAGGGGGGAACATTCAGTACTTC
>NA|TRBJ2-7|TRBV2|few|13
CASSEGGIQGGDF
TGTGCCAGCAGTGAAGGGGGAATCCAGGGAGGCGACTTC
>TRBD1|TRBJ1-2|TRBV6-5|NA|13
CASSLRGLGGYTF
TGTGCCAGCAGTCTCAGGGGGCTTGGTGGCTACACCTTC
>NA|TRBJ2-2|TRBV29-1|NA|14
CSVVKGSGTGELFF
TGCAGCGTTGTGAAAGGGTCCGGCACCGGGGAGCTGTTTTTT
>NA|TRBJ2-3|TRBV29-1|NA|13
CSVEIVGTDTQYF
TGCAGCGTTGAAATAGTCGGCACAGATACGCAGTATTTT
>NA|TRBJ1-1|TRBV29-1|few|16
CSVEVDGRGLNTEAFF
TGCAGCGTTGAAGTTGATGGCAGGGGTTTGAACACTGAAGCTTTCTTT
>NA|TRBJ1-5|TRBV4-1|few|13
CATQPGGNQPQHF
TGCGCCACTCAGCCTGGCGGGAATCAGCCCCAGCATTTT
>NA|TRBJ1-2|TRBV29-1|few|18
CSAAIGSRAPIHSYGYTF
TGCAGCGCCGCCATCGGGTCCAGGGCCCCCATCCACTCCTATGGCTACACCTTC
>TRBD1|TRBJ2-5|TRBV12-5|NA|13
CASGRQGKETQYF
TGTGCTAGTGGCCGACAGGGGAAAGAGACCCAGTACTTC
>NA|TRBJ1-2|TRBV30|NA|13
CAWRESGNYGYTF
TGTGCCTGGAGGGAGTCAGGGAACTATGGCTACACCTTC
>TRBD2|TRBJ2-3|TRBV12-5|NA|18
CASAPGTSGGAQKDTQYF
TGTGCTAGTGCCCCCGGGACTAGCGGGGGGGCTCAAAAAGATACGCAGTATTTT
>NA|TRBJ2-2|TRBV11-1|NA|13
CASSLLGIGELFF
TGTGCCAGCAGCTTATTAGGTATCGGGGAGCTGTTTTTT
>NA|TRBJ1-1|TRBV25-1|NA|13
CASSEAGVTEAFF
TGTGCCAGCAGTGAGGCGGGTGTCACTGAAGCTTTCTTT
>NA|TRBJ2-7|TRBV7-3|few|14
CASSPPIEVYEQYF
TGTGCCAGCAGCCCGCCTATCGAGGTTTACGAGCAGTACTTC
>NA|TRBJ2-7|TRBV27|few|13
CASSLDSSYEQYF
TGTGCCAGCAGTTTGGACAGCTCCTACGAGCAGTACTTC
>NA|TRBJ2-4|TRBV25-1|NA|14
CASSGPPGPNIQYF
TGTGCCAGCAGTGGACCACCGGGACCGAACATTCAGTACTTC
>NA|TRBJ1-2|TRBV30|few|13
CAFESGSDYGYTF
TGTGCCTTTGAATCAGGGTCGGACTATGGCTACACCTTC
>TRBD2|TRBJ2-1|TRBV4-1|once|13
CASRPGLANEQFF
TGCGCCAGCAGACCCGGACTAGCGAATGAGCAGTTCTTC
>NA|TRBJ1-4|TRBV30|NA|13
CAWSVQGREKLFF
TGTGCCTGGAGTGTACAGGGTCGGGAAAAACTGTTTTTT
>TRBD2|TRBJ2-1|TRBV5-6|NA|14
CASSSGGVDNEQFF
TGTGCCAGCAGCTCTGGGGGGGTCGACAATGAGCAGTTCTTC
>NA|TRBJ2-1|TRBV5-1|few|15
CASSFPGVGDNEQFF
TGCGCCAGCAGCTTCCCAGGGGTCGGGGACAATGAGCAGTTCTTC
>TRBD2|TRBJ2-5|TRBV6-1|NA|15
CASSAGLASQETQYF
TGTGCCAGCAGTGCGGGACTAGCGAGCCAAGAGACCCAGTACTTC
>TRBD2|TRBJ2-4|TRBV9|NA|17
CASSVASGDLAKNIQYF
TGTGCCAGCAGCGTAGCTAGCGGGGACCTAGCCAAAAACATTCAGTACTTC
>NA|TRBJ1-2|TRBV28|few|12
CASTGENYGYTF
TGTGCCAGCACAGGGGAGAACTATGGCTACACCTTC
>TRBD1|TRBJ1-2|TRBV28|NA|12
CASSQGADGYTF
TGTGCCAGCAGTCAGGGGGCGGATGGCTACACCTTC
>NA|TRBJ1-1|TRBV7-8|NA|13
CASSPGTNTEAFF
TGTGCCAGCAGCCCAGGGACTAACACTGAAGCTTTCTTT
>TRBD1|TRBJ2-7|TRBV4-3|NA|15
CASSPGQGSSYEQYF
TGCGCCAGCAGCCCCGGACAGGGAAGCTCCTACGAGCAGTACTTC
>NA|TRBJ1-1|TRBV30|few|13
CAWSPNTGTEAFF
TGTGCCTGGAGCCCGAACACAGGTACTGAAGCTTTCTTT
>NA|TRBJ1-1|TRBV6-5|few|13
CASSYGENTEAFF
TGTGCCAGCAGTTACGGCGAGAACACTGAAGCTTTCTTT
>NA|TRBJ1-1|TRBV19|few|10
CASGNTEAFF
TGTGCCAGCGGGAACACTGAAGCTTTCTTT
>NA|TRBJ2-1|TRBV29-1|few|12
CSALTGDNEQFF
TGCAGCGCCTTGACAGGCGACAATGAGCAGTTCTTC
>TRBD1|TRBJ2-1|TRBV19|NA|15
CASSIRDRALDEQFF
TGTGCCAGTAGTATCCGGGACAGAGCGCTTGATGAGCAGTTCTTC